The rows below give T cell receptor beta chains drawn from one sample of a study of tumor and adjacent non-tumor tissue in lung cancer. TCRdb re-analysed the multiplex PCR reads in MiXCR, keeping a single row per CDR3 protein. The sample records more than 35,000 distinct CDR3 sequences, roughly 60% being singletons. The specimen was distant non-tumor lung tissue. The receptor source for this set is a woman in her 40s with non-small cell lung cancer. The CDR3 runs from the conserved cysteine through the conserved F or W. The D gene is left open where the match is weak. Some rows have no size entry. The others give once, few or many, or a class for an expanded clone.

TRBJ1-4 | many | NA | TRBV6-5 | 14 | CASSRDISFGKLFF | TGTGCCAGCAGCCGGGACATTTCGTTCGGAAAACTGTTTTTT
TRBJ2-7 | NA | NA | TRBV29-1 | 13 | CSVLTGSAYEQYF | TGCAGCGTTCTTACCGGGAGTGCATACGAGCAGTACTTC
TRBJ2-5 | NA | TRBD2 | TRBV15 | 16 | CATSRDLNSGVEAQYF | TGTGCCACCAGCAGAGATCTTAATAGCGGGGTAGAGGCCCAGTACTTC
TRBJ1-5 | NA | TRBD1 | TRBV28 | 16 | CASTGTGTAFNQPQHF | TGTGCCAGCACAGGGACCGGGACAGCCTTCAATCAGCCCCAGCATTTT
TRBJ2-1 | many | NA | TRBV4-1 | 15 | CASSLSSGSYNEQFF | TGCGCCAGCAGCCTAAGCTCAGGGTCCTACAATGAGCAGTTCTTC
TRBJ2-6 | NA | NA | TRBV11-2 | 14 | CTSSQTTGANVLTF | TGTACCAGCAGTCAAACAACTGGGGCCAACGTCCTGACTTTC
TRBJ2-5 | NA | NA | TRBV5-1 | 15 | CASSGWEVPSETQYF | TGCGCCAGCAGTGGCTGGGAGGTCCCATCGGAGACCCAGTACTTC
TRBJ2-7 | NA | TRBD2 | TRBV28 | 20 | CASSSLAGTSGGTMAYEQYF | TGTGCCAGCAGCTCACTGGCAGGGACTAGCGGGGGGACTATGGCCTACGAGCAGTACTTT
TRBJ2-7 | NA | NA | TRBV11-2 | 14 | CASSLVSDSYEQYF | TGTGCCAGCAGCTTAGTCTCAGACTCTTACGAGCAGTATTTC
TRBJ1-3 | NA | NA | TRBV6-6 | 16 | CASSYGGREFGNTIYF | TGTGCCAGCAGTTACGGTGGTCGGGAGTTTGGAAACACCATATATTTT
TRBJ2-2 | NA | TRBD1 | TRBV5-5 | 16 | CASIAPGQLNTGELFF | TGTGCCAGCATCGCGCCGGGACAGCTGAACACCGGGGAGCTGTTTTTT
TRBJ2-5 | NA | TRBD2 | TRBV30 | 16 | CAWSSALAGGGETQYF | TGTGCCTGGAGTAGTGCACTAGCGGGAGGGGGAGAGACCCAGTACTTC
TRBJ2-1 | NA | NA | TRBV19 | 17 | CASSILAGKAGYNEQFF | TGTGCCAGTAGTATTTTGGCGGGGAAGGCGGGGTACAATGAGCAGTTCTTC
TRBJ1-1 | NA | NA | TRBV6-5 | 13 | CASSNGPSREAFF | TGTGCCAGCAGCAATGGGCCATCTCGAGAGGCTTTCTTT
TRBJ2-1 | few | NA | TRBV2 | 13 | CASVPPDHNEQFF | TGTGCCAGCGTACCACCCGACCACAATGAGCAGTTCTTC
TRBJ1-1 | NA | NA | TRBV29-1 | 13 | CSVDGVWGIEAFF | TGCAGCGTTGATGGGGTGTGGGGCATTGAAGCTTTCTTT
TRBJ2-3 | NA | TRBD2 | TRBV30 | 15 | CAWSDGGSGTDTQYF | TGTGCCTGGAGTGATGGCGGGAGTGGCACAGATACGCAGTATTTT